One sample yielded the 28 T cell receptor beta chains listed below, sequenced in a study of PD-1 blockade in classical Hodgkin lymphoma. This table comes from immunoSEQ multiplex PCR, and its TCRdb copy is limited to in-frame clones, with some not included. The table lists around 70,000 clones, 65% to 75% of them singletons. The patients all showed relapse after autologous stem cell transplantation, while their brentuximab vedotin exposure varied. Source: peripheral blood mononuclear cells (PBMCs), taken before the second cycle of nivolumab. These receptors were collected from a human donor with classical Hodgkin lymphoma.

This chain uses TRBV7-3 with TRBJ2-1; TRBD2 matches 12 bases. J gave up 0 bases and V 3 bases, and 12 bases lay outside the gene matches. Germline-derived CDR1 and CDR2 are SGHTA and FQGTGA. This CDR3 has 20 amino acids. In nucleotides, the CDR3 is TGTGCCAGCAGCTTGCTAGGACTAGCGGGGACGCTGCTCTCCTACAATGAGCAGTTCTTC. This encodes CASSLLGLAGTLLSYNEQFF.

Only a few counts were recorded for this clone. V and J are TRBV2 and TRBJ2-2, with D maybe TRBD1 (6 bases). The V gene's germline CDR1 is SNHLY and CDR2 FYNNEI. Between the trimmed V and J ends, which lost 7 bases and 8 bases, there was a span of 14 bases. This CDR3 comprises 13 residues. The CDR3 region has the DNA TGTGCCAGCATCTCAGGGGTCCGGGGGGAGCTGTTTTTT. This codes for CASISGVRGELFF.

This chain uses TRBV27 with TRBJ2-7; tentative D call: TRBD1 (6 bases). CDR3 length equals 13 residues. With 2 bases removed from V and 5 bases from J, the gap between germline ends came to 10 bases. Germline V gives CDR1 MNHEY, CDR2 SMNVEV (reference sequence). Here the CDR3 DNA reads TGTGCCAGCAGTTTAAAGGGGGACCACGAGCAGTACTTC. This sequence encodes CASSLKGDHEQYF.

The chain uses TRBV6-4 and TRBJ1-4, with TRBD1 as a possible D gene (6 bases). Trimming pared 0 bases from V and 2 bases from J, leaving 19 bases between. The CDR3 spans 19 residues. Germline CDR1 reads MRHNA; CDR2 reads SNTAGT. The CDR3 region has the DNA TGTGCCAGCAGTGACTCGAGCCCGAAGGGGGAGACGACTAATGAAAAACTGTTTTTT. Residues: CASSDSSPKGETTNEKLFF.

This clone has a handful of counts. This CDR3 reads CASSLGPGSTEAFF. In nucleotides, the CDR3 is TGTGCCAGCAGCTTAGGTCCCGGGAGCACTGAAGCTTTCTTT. J is TRBJ1-1 and V is TRBV11-2; D is unclear. From germline, CDR1 is SGHAT and CDR2 FQNNGV. The length of the CDR3 is 14 residues. Trimming removed 1 base from V and 4 bases from J, with 10 bases in between.

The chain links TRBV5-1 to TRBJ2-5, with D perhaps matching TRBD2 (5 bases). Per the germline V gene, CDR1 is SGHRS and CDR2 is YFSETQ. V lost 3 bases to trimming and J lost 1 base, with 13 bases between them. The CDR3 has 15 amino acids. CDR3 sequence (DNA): TGCGCCAGCAGCTCCGTTCCGGGGTCCCAAGAGACCCAGTACTTC. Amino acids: CASSSVPGSQETQYF.

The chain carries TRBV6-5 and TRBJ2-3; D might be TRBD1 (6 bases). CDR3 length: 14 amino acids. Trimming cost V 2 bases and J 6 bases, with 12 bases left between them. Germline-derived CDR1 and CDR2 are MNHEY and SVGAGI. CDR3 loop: CASSYGRGSDTQYF. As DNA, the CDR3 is TGTGCCAGCAGTTACGGCAGGGGCTCCGATACGCAGTATTTT.

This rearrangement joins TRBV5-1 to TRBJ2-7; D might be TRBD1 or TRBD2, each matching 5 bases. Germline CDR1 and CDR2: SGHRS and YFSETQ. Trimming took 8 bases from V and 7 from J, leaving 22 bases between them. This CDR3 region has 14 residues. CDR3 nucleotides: TGCGCCAGTAGGGACGGCCTAACGACGGGGGAGCAGTACTTC. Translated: CASRDGLTTGEQYF.

The CDR3 spells CASGLVPDRVHEQYF. In DNA, the CDR3 is TGTGCTAGTGGTTTGGTACCGGACAGGGTCCACGAGCAGTACTTC. The genes are TRBV12-5 and TRBJ2-7; 8 bases are a match to TRBD1. Germline assignment: CDR1 LGHNT and CDR2 FRNRAP. Trimming took 0 bases from V and 5 from J; bases not matched to a gene: 6. The CDR3 loop spans 15 amino acids.

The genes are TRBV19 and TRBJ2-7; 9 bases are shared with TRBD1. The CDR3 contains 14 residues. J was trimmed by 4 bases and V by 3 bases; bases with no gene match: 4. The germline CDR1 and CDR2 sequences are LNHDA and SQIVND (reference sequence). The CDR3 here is CASSIGTGKYEQYF. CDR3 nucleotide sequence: TGTGCCAGTAGTATTGGGACAGGGAAGTACGAGCAGTACTTC.

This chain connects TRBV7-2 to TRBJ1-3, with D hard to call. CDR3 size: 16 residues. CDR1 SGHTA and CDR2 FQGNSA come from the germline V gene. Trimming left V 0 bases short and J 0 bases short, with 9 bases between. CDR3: CASSLAATYSGNTIYF. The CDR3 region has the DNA TGTGCCAGCAGCTTAGCGGCTACCTACTCTGGAAACACCATATATTTT.

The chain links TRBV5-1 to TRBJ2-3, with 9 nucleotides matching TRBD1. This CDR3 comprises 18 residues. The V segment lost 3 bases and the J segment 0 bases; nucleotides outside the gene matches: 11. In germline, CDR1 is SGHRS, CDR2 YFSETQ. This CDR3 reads CASSWKLWDRESTDTQYF. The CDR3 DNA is TGCGCCAGCAGCTGGAAGCTCTGGGACAGGGAAAGCACAGATACGCAGTATTTT.

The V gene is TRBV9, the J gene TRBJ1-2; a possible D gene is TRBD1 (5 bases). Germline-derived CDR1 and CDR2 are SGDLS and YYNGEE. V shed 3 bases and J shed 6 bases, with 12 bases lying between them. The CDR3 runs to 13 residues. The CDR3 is CASSADGGDGYTF. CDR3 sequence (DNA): TGTGCCAGCAGCGCCGACGGGGGTGATGGCTACACCTTC.

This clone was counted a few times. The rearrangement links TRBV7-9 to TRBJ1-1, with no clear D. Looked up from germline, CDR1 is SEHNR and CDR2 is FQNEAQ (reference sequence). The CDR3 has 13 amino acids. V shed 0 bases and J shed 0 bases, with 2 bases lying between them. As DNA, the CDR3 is TGTGCCAGCAGCTTAGCGCTGAACACTGAAGCTTTCTTT. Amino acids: CASSLALNTEAFF.

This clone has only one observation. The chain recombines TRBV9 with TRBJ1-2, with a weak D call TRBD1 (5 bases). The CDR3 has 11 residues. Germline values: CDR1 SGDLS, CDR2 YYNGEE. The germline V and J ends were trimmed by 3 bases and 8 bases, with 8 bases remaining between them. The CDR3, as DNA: TGTGCCAGCAGCGCGGGGGGAGGCTACACCTTC. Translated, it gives CASSAGGGYTF.

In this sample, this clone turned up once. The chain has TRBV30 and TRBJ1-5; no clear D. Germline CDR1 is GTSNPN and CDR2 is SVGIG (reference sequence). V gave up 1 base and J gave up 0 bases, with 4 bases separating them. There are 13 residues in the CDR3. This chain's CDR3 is CAWSGYSNQPQHF. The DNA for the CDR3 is TGTGCCTGGAGTGGGTATAGCAATCAGCCCCAGCATTTT.

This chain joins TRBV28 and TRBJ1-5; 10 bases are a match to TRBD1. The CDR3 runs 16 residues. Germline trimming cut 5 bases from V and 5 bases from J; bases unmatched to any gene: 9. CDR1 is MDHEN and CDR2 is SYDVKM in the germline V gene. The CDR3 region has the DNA TGTGCCAGCAGTCTCCCCAGGGACAGGGGTGATCAGCCCCAGCATTTT. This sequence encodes CASSLPRDRGDQPQHF.

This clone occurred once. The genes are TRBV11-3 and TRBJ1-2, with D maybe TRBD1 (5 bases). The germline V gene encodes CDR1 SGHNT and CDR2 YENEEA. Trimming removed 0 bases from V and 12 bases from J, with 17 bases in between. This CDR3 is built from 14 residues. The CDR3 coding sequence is TGTGCCAGCAGCTTAGATTCCTTCGGGGGAGATAACACCTTC. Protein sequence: CASSLDSFGGDNTF.

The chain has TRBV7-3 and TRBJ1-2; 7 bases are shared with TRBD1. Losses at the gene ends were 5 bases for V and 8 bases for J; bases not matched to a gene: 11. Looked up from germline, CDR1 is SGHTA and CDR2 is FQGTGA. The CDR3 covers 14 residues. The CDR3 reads CASSPQTGVGGYTF. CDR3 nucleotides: TGTGCCAGCAGCCCCCAAACAGGGGTAGGCGGCTACACCTTC.

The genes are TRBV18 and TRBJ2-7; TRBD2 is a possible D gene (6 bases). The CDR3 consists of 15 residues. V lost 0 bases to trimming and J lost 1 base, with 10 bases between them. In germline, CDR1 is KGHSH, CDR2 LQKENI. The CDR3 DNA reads TGTGCCAGCTCACCACCGGGGGGACCGTCCTACGAGCAGTACTTC. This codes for CASSPPGGPSYEQYF.

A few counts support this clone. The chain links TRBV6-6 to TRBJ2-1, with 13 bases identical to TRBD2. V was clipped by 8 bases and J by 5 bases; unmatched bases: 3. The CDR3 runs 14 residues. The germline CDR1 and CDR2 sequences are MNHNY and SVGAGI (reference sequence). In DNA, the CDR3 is TGTGCCAGCCTTGGGACTAGCGGGAACAATGAGCAGTTCTTC. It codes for CASLGTSGNNEQFF.

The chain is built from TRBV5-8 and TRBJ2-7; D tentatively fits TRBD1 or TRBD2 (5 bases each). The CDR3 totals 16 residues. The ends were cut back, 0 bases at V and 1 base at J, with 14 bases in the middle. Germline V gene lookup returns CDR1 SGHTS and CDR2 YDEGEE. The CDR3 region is CASSLDLGVRSYEQYF. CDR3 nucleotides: TGTGCCAGCAGCTTGGACTTGGGGGTGAGGTCCTACGAGCAGTACTTC.

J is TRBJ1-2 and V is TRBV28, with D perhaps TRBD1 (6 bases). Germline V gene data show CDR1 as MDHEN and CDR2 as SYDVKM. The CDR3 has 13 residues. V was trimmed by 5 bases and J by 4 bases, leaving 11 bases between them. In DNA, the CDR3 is TGTGCCAGCAGTCTGGACAGAGTCTATGGCTACACCTTC. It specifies CASSLDRVYGYTF.

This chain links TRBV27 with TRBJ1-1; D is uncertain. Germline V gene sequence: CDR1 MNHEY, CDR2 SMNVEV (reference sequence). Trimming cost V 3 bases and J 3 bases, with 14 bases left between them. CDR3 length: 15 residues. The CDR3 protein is CASSFLRARDTEAFF. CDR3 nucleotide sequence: TGTGCCAGCAGTTTTCTGAGGGCTCGAGACACTGAAGCTTTCTTT.

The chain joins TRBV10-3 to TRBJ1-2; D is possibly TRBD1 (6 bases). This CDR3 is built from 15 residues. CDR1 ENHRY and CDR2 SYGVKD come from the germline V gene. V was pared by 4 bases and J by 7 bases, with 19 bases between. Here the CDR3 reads CAISAHETGTSGYTF. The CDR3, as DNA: TGTGCCATCAGTGCTCATGAAACCGGGACAAGTGGCTACACCTTC.

This chain's CDR3 is CASSVENRPDTQYF. In DNA form, the CDR3 reads TGTGCCAGCAGCGTAGAAAACCGCCCAGATACGCAGTATTTT. The chain has TRBV9 and TRBJ2-3; no clear D. Trimming pared 0 bases from V and 4 bases from J, leaving 9 bases between. Germline CDR1 is SGDLS and CDR2 is YYNGEE. There are 14 residues in the CDR3.

The CDR3 nucleotides read TGTGCCAGCAGCTTATACGGCCCCCCCGGGACCAAAGAGACCCAGTACTTC. Translating gives CASSLYGPPGTKETQYF. This chain uses TRBV7-3 with TRBJ2-5, with D perhaps TRBD1 or TRBD2 (5 bases each). Trimming shortened V by 2 bases and J by 3 bases, and 19 bases separated the two germline ends. Germline V gives CDR1 SGHTA, CDR2 FQGTGA. The CDR3 totals 17 residues.

The CDR3 loop is CASSSPENYGYTF. CDR3 coding DNA: TGTGCCAGCTCAAGTCCAGAAAACTATGGCTACACCTTC. This chain links TRBV18 with TRBJ1-2; no clear D gene. CDR1 is KGHSH, CDR2 LQKENI, per germline. CDR3 size: 13 residues. V was shortened by 5 bases and J by 2 bases, with 9 bases between the two germline ends.